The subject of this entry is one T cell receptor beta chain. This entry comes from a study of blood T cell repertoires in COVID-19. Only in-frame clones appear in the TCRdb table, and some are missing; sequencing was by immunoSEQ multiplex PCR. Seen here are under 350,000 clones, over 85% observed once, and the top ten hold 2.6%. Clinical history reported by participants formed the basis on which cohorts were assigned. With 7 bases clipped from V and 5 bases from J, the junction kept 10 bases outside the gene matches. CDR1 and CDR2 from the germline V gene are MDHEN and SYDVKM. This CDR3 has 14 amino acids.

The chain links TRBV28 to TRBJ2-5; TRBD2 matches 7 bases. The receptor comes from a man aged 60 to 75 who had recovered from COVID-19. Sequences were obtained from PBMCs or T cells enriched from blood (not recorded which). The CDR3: CASTLGAAGETQYF. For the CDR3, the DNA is TGTGCCAGCACCCTCGGGGCAGCGGGGGAGACCCAGTACTTC.